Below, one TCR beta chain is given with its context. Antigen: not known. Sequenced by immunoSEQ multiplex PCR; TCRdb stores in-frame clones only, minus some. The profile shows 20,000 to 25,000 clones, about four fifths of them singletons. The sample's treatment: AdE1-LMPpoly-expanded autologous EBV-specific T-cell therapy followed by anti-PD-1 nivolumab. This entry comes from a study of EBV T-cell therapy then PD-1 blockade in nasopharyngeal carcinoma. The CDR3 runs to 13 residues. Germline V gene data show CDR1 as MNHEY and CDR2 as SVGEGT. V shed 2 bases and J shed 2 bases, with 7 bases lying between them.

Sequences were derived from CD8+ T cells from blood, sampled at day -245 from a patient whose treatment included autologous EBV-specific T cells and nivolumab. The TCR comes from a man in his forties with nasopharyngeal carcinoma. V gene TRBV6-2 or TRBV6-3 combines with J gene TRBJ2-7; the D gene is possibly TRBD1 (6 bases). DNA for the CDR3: TGTGCCAGCAGTTACGACAGGACCTACGAGCAGTACTTC. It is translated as CASSYDRTYEQYF.